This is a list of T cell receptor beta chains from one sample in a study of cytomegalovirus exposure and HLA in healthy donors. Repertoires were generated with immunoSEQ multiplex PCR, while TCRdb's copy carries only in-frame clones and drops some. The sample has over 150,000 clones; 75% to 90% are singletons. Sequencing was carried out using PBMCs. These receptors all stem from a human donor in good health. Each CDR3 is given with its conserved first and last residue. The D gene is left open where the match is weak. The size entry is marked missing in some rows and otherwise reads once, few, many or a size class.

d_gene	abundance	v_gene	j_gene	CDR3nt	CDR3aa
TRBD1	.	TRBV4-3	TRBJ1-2	TGCGCCAGCAGCCGACCGGGACAGGGGATTGATGGCTACACCTTC	CASSRPGQGIDGYTF
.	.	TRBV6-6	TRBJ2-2	TGTGCCAGCAGTTACATATCCACCGGGGAGCTGTTTTTT	CASSYISTGELFF
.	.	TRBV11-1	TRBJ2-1	TGTGCCAGCAGCTTACGCCCGGACAGAGAGGCCAATGAGCAGTTCTTC	CASSLRPDREANEQFF
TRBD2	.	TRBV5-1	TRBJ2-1	TGCGCCAGCAGCTTGGATCGAGCGGGGGATCTATACAATGAGCAGTTCTTC	CASSLDRAGDLYNEQFF
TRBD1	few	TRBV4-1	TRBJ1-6	TGCGCCAGCAGCCAGGCCGGGACAGGGGATTCACCCCTCCACTTT	CASSQAGTGDSPLHF
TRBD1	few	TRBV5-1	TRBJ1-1	TGCGCCAGCAGCTTGGTACAGGGGACTGAAGGGGAAGCTTTCTTT	CASSLVQGTEGEAFF
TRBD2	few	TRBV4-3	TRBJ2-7	TGCGCCAGCAGCCAGGGACTAGCGGGGGGCACACGAACCTACGAGCAGTACTTC	CASSQGLAGGTRTYEQYF
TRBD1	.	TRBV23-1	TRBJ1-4	TGCGCCAGCAGTCAGCCCGGGACAGGGGGGCACGATGAAAAACTGTTTTTT	CASSQPGTGGHDEKLFF
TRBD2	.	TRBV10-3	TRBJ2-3	TGTGCCACTGAAGGGCGGGGGGGCCCCACAGATACGCAGTATTTT	CATEGRGGPTDTQYF
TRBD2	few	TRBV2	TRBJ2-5	TGTGCCAGCAGTGCCCTAGCGGGGGAACAAGAGACCCAGTACTTC	CASSALAGEQETQYF
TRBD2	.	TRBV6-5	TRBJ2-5	TGTGCCAGCAGCATCCTAGCGGGGGGGCAAGAGACCCAGTACTTC	CASSILAGGQETQYF
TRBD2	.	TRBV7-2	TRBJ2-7	TGTGCCAGCAGCTTAAACGCCGGGACTAGCGGTCGCGAGCAGTACTTC	CASSLNAGTSGREQYF
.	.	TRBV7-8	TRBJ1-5	TGTGCCAGCAGCTTAGCAGAGCAGCCCCAGCATTTT	CASSLAEQPQHF
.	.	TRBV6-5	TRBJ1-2	TGTGCCAGCAGTCGACAGCAGAACTATGGCTACACCTTC	CASSRQQNYGYTF
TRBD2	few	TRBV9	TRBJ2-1	TGTGCCAGCAGCGTAGAAGCGGGGGGGCTGAATGAGCAGTTCTTC	CASSVEAGGLNEQFF
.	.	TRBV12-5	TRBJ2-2	TGTGCTAGTGGTTTGGTAGCCTCGAACACCGGGGAGCTGTTTTTT	CASGLVASNTGELFF
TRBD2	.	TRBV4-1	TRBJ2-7	TGCGCCAGCAGCCAAGATATAGCGGGGAGCTCCTACGAGCAGTACTTC	CASSQDIAGSSYEQYF
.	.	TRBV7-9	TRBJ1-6	TGTGCCAGCAGCTTAGATGGGGGCTCTGGTAATTCACCCCTCCACTTT	CASSLDGGSGNSPLHF
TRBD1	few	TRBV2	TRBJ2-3	TGTGCCAGCATAAGAGGGACAGGCTCTAGCACAGATACGCAGTATTTT	CASIRGTGSSTDTQYF
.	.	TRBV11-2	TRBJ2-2	TGTGCCAGCAGCGCCCGGGAAGCCGGGGAGCTGTTTTTT	CASSAREAGELFF
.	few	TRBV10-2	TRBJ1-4	TGCGCCAGCAGTGAAACAGGGACAAATGAAAAACTGTTTTTT	CASSETGTNEKLFF
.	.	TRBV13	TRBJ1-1	TGTGCCAGCAGGGATGTTGGAGTTAACACTGAAGCTTTCTTT	CASRDVGVNTEAFF
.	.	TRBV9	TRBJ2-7	TGTGCCAGCAGCGTAGGACAGAATTACGAGCAGTACTTC	CASSVGQNYEQYF
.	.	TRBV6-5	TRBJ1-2	TGTGCCAGCAGTTACTCAGGGGTTGGCTACACCTTC	CASSYSGVGYTF
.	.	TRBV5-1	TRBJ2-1	TGCGCCAGCAGCTTACTCACGGTTGATGAGCAGTTCTTC	CASSLLTVDEQFF
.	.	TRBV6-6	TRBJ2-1	TGTGCCAGCAGCTCGCCCGTCGGGGTTACGGATGAGCAGTTCTTC	CASSSPVGVTDEQFF
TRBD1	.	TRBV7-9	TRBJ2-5	TGTGCCAGCAGCACAGGGACAGGGCAAGAGACCCAGTACTTC	CASSTGTGQETQYF
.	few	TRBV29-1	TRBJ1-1	TGCAGCGTTGTAATTTACGGGGGGGGACGAACTGAAGCTTTCTTT	CSVVIYGGGRTEAFF
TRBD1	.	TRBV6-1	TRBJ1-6	TGTGCCAGCAGTGAAGCGACAGGGTTCCTCTCCTATAATTCACCCCTCCACTTT	CASSEATGFLSYNSPLHF
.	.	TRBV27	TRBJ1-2	TGTGCCAGCAGTTTTGGGCAGAGCTATGGCTACACCTTC	CASSFGQSYGYTF
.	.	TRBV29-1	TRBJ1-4	TGCAGCGTCCCGGGGTCAGGGGCCTTCTGGGAAAAACTGTTTTTT	CSVPGSGAFWEKLFF
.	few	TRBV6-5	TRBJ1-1	TGTGCCAGCAGTTCTGGACAGACTGAAGCTTTCTTT	CASSSGQTEAFF
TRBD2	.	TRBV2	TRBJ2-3	TGTGCCAGCAGTGAATTAAGACTAGCGGGGAGATCGGATACGCAGTATTTT	CASSELRLAGRSDTQYF
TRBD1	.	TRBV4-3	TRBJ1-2	TGCGCCAGCAGCCTTGGGACAGGGGCTAACTATGGCTACACCTTC	CASSLGTGANYGYTF
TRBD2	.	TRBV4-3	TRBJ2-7	TGCGCCAGCAGCCAAGATTGGGGACTAGGAGGCTACGAGCAGTACTTC	CASSQDWGLGGYEQYF
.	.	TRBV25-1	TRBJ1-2	TGTGCCAGCAGTGAATTTCTGTATGGCTACACCTTC	CASSEFLYGYTF
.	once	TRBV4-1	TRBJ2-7	TGCGCCAGCAGCCCGGGACTTACGCCCTACGAGCAGTACTTC	CASSPGLTPYEQYF
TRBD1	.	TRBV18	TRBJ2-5	TGTGCCAGCTCTCCCAGACAGGGCGGCCAAGAGACCCAGTACTTC	CASSPRQGGQETQYF
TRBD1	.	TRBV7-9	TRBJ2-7	TGTGCCATTACAGGGGAGATCTACGAGCAGTACTTC	CAITGEIYEQYF
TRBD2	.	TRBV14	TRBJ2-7	TGTGCCAGCAGCCGAGCCAGCGGGGGCCACGAGCAGTACTTC	CASSRASGGHEQYF
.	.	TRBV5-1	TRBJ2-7	TGCGCCAGCAGCTTGGGACAGGTTGCCTACGAGCAGTACTTC	CASSLGQVAYEQYF
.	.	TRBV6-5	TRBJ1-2	TGTGCCAGCAGTTACTCCGGGACACCCGACTATGGCTACACCTTC	CASSYSGTPDYGYTF
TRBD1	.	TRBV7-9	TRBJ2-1	TGTGCCAGCAGCCACCGGGACAGGGACTACAATGAGCAGTTCTTC	CASSHRDRDYNEQFF
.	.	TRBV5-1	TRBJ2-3	TGCGCCAGCAGCTTGTGGGCAGGGTACACAGATACGCAGTATTTT	CASSLWAGYTDTQYF
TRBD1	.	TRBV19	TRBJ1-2	TGTGCCAGTAGTCCCCAGACAGGGAACTATGGCTACACCTTC	CASSPQTGNYGYTF